This T cell receptor (beta chain) was recovered during a study of T cell repertoires in cytomegalovirus infection. This clonotype was seen at least ten times. What it recognizes is unknown. V lost 0 bases to trimming and J lost 6 bases, with 8 bases between them. The CDR3 extends over 14 amino acids. TCRdb re-called the reads with MiXCR, one entry per CDR3 protein. The sample carries roughly 990,000 distinct CDR3 sequences, approximately 32% recorded once. Material: cultured CD8+ T cells from PBMCs, obtained from culture after CMV antigen stimulation. This TCR derives from a human donor in good health (CMV status not recorded). Some clones in this sample may be carry-over from other donors' samples. The chain recombines TRBV12-3 or TRBV12-4 with TRBJ1-4; D is ambiguous. CDR3 loop: CASSLAQVDEKLFF. The CDR3 coding sequence is TGTGCCAGCAGTTTAGCCCAGGTGGATGAAAAACTGTTTTTT.